These 3 T cell receptor beta chains originate from one sample sequenced in a study of T cells in Graves' hyperthyroidism and ophthalmopathy. The TCR beta CDR3 regions underwent amplification using RNA transcripts as the source. When the TCR CDR3 underwent first-round RT-PCR, the HTBI primer set was used. Each CDR3 protein is one row after TCRdb ran MiXCR on the multiplex PCR reads. The sample includes 150,000 to 200,000 distinct CDR3 sequences, over 15% of them seen just once. The sequencing input was blood. The source is a woman between 50 and 59 years old with Graves' hyperthyroidism.

The chain uses TRBV12-3 or TRBV12-4 and TRBJ1-1; no clear D gene. The V gene lost 6 bases and the J gene lost 0 bases, with 23 bases spanning the gap. CDR3 length: 18 residues. CDR3 residues: CASRGLGRFPLMNTEAFF. CDR3 sequence (DNA): TGTGCCAGCAGAGGGTTAGGGCGATTTCCCCTGATGAACACTGAAGCTTTCTTT.

CDR3 DNA sequence: TGTGCCAGCAGTGGCGGGACCTTGTTCGAGCAGTACTTC. Its translation is CASSGGTLFEQYF. The chain has TRBV27 and TRBJ2-7; maybe TRBD2 (6 bases). There are 13 residues in the CDR3. V shed 5 bases and J shed 6 bases, with 14 bases lying between them. Germline V lookup: CDR1 MNHEY, CDR2 SMNVEV (reference sequence).

The sample holds many counts of this clonotype. The rearrangement links TRBV24-1 to TRBJ2-7; tentatively, D is TRBD2 (6 bases). Trimming removed 3 bases from V and 4 bases from J, with 21 bases in between. The CDR3 sequence is 17 residues long. The germline V gene has CDR1 KGHDR and CDR2 SFDVKD. This CDR3 reads CATSDTQETGGRYEQYF. The CDR3 nucleotides are TGTGCCACCAGTGATACCCAAGAAACAGGTGGGAGGTACGAGCAGTACTTC.